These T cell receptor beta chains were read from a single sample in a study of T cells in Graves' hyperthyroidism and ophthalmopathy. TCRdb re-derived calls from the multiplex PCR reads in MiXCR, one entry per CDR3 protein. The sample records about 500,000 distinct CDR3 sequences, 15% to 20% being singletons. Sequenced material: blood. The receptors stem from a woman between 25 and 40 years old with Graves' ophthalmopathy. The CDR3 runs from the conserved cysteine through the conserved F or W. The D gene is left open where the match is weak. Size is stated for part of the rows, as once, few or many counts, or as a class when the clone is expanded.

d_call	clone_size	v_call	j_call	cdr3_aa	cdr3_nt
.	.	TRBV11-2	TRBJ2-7	CASSFAGLYEQYF	TGTGCCAGCAGCTTCGCGGGACTCTACGAGCAGTACTTC
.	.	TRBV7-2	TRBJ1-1	CASSLRSLIHPEAFF	TGTGCCAGCAGCTTAAGAAGCTTAATTCACCCTGAAGCTTTCTTT
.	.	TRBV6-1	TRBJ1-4	CASSIPGRSNEKLFF	TGTGCCAGCAGCATACCGGGACGGTCTAATGAAAAACTGTTTTTT
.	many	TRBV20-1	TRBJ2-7	CSASNGSLLFYEQYF	TGCAGTGCTAGTAATGGATCTCTACTGTTCTACGAGCAGTACTTC
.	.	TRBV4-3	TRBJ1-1	CASSQGDSVAEAFF	TGCGCCAGCAGCCAAGGAGACAGCGTCGCTGAAGCTTTCTTT
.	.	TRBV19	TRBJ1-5	CASNQRESAQHF	TGTGCCAGTAATCAGCGGGAATCAGCCCAGCATTTT
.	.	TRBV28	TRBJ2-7	CASSIRPTYEKYF	TGTGCCAGCAGTATCCGGCCCACCTACGAGAAGTACTTC
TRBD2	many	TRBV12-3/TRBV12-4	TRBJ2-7	CASSSGLARLNEQYF	TGTGCCAGCAGTTCCGGACTAGCGCGACTCAACGAGCAGTACTTC
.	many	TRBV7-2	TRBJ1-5	CASSLRGGDQPQHF	TGTGCCAGCAGCTTACGAGGGGGGGATCAGCCCCAGCATTTT
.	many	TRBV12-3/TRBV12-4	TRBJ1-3	CASSLTFSGNTIYF	TGTGCCAGCAGTTTAACATTCTCTGGAAACACCATATATTTT
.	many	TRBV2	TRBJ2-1	CASRRLDEQFF	TGTGCCAGCAGGAGACTAGATGAGCAGTTCTTC